The present entry profiles one T cell receptor (beta chain) with its context. Its specificity is unknown. TCRdb's copy holds only in-frame clones and misses some; the assay was immunoSEQ multiplex PCR. The table shows some 2,100,000 clones, with under 97% occurring only once. These data belong to a study of shared clonotypes between healthy human individuals. General observations from the study: Despite large depth, rarefaction showed incomplete sorted-subset sequencing. Represented genetic and exposure-history diversity was restricted by having few donors.

The CDR3 covers 14 residues. Trimming cost V 7 bases and J 4 bases; bases outside gene matches: 6. CDR1 SGHNT and CDR2 YYREEE come from the germline V gene (reference sequence). Sequenced material: naive CD4+ T cells sorted from blood. Subset of the sample: CD45RA+ positively selected. The chain links TRBV5-4 to TRBJ2-3; 10 nucleotides match TRBD2. The origin of this receptor is a man between 18 and 29 years old in good health. The CDR3 nucleotides are TGTGCCAGCGGACCGGGACTAGCGCCAGATACGCAGTATTTT. Protein product: CASGPGLAPDTQYF.